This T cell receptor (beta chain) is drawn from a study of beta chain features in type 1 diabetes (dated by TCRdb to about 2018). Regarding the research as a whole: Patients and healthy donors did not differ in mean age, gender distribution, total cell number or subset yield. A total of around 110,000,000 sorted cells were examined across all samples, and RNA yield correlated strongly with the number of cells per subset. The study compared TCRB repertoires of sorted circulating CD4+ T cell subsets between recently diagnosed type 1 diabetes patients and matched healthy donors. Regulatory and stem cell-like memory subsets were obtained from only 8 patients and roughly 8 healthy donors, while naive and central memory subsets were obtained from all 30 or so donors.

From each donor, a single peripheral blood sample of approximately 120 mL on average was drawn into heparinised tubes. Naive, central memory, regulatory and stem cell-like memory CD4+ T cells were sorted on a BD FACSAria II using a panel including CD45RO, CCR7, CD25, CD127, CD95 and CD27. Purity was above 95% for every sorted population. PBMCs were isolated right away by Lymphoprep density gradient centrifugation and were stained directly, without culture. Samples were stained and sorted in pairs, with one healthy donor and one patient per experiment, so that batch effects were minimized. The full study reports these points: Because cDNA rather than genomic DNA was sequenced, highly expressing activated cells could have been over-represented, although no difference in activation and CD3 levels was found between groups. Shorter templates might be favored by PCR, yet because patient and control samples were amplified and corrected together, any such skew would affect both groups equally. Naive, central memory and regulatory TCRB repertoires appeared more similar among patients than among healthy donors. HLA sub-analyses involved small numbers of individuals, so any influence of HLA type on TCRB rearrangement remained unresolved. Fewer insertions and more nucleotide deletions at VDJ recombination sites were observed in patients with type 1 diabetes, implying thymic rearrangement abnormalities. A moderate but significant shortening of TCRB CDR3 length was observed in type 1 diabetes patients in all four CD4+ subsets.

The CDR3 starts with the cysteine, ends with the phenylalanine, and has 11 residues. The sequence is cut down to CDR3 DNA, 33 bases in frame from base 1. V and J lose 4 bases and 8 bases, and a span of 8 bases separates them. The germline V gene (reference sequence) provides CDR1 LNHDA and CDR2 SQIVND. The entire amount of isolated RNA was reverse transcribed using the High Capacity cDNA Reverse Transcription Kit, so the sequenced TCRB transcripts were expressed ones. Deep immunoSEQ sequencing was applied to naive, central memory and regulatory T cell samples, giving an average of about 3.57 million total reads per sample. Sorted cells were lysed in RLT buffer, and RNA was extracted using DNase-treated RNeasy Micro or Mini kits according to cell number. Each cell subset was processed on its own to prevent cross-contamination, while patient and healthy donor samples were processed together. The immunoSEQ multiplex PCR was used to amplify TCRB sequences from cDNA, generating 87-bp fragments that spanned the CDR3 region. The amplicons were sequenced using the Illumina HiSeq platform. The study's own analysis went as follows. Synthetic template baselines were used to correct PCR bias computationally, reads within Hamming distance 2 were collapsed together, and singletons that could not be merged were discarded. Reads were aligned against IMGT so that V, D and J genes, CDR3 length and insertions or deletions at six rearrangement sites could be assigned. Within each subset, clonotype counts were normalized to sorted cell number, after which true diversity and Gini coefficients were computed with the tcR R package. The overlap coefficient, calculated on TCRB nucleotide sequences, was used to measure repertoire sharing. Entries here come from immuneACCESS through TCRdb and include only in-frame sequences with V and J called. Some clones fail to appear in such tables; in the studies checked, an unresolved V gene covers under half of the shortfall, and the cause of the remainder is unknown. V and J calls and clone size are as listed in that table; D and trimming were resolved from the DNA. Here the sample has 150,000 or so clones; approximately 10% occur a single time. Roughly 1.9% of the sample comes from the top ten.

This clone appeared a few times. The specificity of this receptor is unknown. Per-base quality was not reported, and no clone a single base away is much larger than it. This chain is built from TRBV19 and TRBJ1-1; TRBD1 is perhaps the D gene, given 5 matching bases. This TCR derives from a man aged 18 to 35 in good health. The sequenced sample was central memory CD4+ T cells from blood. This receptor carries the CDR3 CASSTRQEAFF. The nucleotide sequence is TGTGCCAGTAGTACCCGACAGGAAGCTTTCTTT.